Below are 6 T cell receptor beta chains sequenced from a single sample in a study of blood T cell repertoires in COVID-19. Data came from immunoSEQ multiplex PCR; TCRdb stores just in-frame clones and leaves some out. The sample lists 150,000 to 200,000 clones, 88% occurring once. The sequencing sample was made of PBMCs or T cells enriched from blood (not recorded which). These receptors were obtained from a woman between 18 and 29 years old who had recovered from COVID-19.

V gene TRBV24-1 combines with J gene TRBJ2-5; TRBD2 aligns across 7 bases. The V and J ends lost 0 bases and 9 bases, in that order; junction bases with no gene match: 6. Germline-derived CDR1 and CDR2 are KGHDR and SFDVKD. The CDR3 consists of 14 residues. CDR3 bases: TGTGCCACCAGTGATTTGAAGACTAGCAAGGCCCAGTACTTC. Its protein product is CATSDLKTSKAQYF.

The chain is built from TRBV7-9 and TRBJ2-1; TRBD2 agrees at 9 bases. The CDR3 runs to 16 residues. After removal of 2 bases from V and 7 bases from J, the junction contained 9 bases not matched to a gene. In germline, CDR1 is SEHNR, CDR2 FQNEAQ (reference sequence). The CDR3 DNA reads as TGTGCCAGCAGCTTATTACTGGCGGGGGGGAGAAATGAGCAGTTCTTC. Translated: CASSLLLAGGRNEQFF.

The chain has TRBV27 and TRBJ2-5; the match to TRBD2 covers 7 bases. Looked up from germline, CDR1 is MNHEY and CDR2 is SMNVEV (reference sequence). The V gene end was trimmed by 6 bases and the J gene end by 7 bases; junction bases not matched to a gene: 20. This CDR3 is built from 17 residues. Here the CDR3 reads CASSPTIITGPGGTQYF. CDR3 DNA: TGTGCCAGCAGCCCGACGATTATTACGGGGCCGGGGGGGACCCAGTACTTC.

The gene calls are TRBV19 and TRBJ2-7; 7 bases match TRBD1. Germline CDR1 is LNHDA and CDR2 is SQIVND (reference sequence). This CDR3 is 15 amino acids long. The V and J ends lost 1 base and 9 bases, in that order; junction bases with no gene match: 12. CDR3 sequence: CASSIGPDREQGQYF. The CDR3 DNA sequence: TGTGCCAGTAGTATAGGCCCCGACAGGGAGCAGGGGCAGTACTTC.

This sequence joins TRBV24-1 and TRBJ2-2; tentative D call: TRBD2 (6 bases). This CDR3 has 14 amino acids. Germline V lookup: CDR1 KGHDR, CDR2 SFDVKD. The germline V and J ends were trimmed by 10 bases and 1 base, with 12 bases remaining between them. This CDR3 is CATAGPMNTGELFF. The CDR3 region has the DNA TGTGCCACAGCGGGCCCAATGAACACCGGGGAGCTGTTTTTT.

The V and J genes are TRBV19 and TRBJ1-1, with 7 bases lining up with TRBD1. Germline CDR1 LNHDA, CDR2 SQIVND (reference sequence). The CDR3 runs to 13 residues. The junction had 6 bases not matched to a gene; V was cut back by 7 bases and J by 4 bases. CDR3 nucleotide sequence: TGTGCCAGTACCAAACAGGGGAGCACTGAAGCTTTCTTT. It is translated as CASTKQGSTEAFF.